Here is one T cell receptor beta chain with its context. This CDR3 spans 17 amino acids. The ends lost 7 bases at V and 7 bases at J; junction bases unmatched: 17. Germline V gene data show CDR1 as MNHEY and CDR2 as SMNVEV (reference sequence). Per the original data handling: For nucleated cells, counts were estimated from reference gene primer amplification. Repertoires were generated with immunoSEQ multiplex PCR, while TCRdb's copy carries only in-frame clones and drops some. The V and J calls and the clone size are those of that table, but D and trimming were determined from the DNA. Here the sample spans 200,000 to 250,000 clones, around 84% being singletons. The data originate from a study of blood T cell repertoires in COVID-19. Study background: Material from acute and convalescent COVID-19 was sourced from the United States, Italy and Spain. PBMCs, B-cell-depleted T cells, or T cells provided the cDNA or gDNA that made up the material.

The chain links TRBV27 to TRBJ2-7; 12 nucleotides align to TRBD1. This receptor was identified in a woman at least 80 years old with active or convalescent COVID-19. The specimen was peripheral blood. The CDR3 DNA reads TGTGCCAGCACACCCTACTCAGGGACAGGGGGCGCGGGTGAGCAGTACTTC. Translated, it gives CASTPYSGTGGAGEQYF.